This paragraph reports one T cell receptor beta chain. These data come from a study of blood T cell repertoires in COVID-19. On the study more broadly: Sources were T cells, B-cell-depleted T cells, or PBMCs; the material itself was cDNA or gDNA.

In the source study's methods: Cell counts per sample came from amplifying reference gene primers. This table comes from immunoSEQ multiplex PCR, and its TCRdb copy is limited to in-frame clones, with some not included. The V and J calls and clone size are taken from that table; D and trimming were inferred from the DNA. The sample lists a few hundred thousand clones; approximately 90% were seen once. This CDR3 is built from 12 residues. V was shortened by 5 bases and J by 8 bases, with 12 bases between the two germline ends. CDR1 SNHLY and CDR2 FYNNEI come from the germline V gene. This clonotype was sampled from a man aged 55-75 years who had recovered from COVID-19. The sample consisted of peripheral blood. This rearrangement joins TRBV2 to TRBJ1-2, with D unclear. CDR3 nucleotides: TGTGCCAGCAGTTCCTCGGGGAACGGCTACACCTTC. Encoded protein: CASSSSGNGYTF.